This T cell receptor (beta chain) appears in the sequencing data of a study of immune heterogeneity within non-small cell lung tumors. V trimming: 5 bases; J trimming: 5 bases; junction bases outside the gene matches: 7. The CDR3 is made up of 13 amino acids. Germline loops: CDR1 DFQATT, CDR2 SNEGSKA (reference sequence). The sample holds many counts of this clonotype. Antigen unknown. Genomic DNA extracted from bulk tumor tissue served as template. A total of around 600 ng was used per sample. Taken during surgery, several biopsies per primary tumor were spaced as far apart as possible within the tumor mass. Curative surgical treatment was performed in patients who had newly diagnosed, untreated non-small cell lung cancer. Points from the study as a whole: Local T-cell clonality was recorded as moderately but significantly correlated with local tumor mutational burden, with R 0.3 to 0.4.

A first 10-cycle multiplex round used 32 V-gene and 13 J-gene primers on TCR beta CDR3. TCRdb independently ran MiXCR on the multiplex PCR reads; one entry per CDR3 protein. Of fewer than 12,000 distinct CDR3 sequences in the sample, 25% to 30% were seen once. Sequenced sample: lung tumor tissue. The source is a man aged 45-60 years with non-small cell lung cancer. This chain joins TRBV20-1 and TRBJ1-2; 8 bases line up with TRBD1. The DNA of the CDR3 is TGCAGTGCTCTCGGACAGGGAGGGTATGGCTACACCTTC. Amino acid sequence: CSALGQGGYGYTF.